This T cell receptor (beta chain) was sequenced in a study of Tregs in tolerant kidney transplant recipients. Study summary: Mixed chimerism was transient after nonmyeloablative marrow transplants from related graft donors.

Study results and caveats: Nucleotide sequences could not be compared across some patients' samples due to primer changes. Biological reproducibility was not directly addressed in this study. Few patients were studied, so findings need validation in larger groups.

TCRdb's copy holds only in-frame clones and misses some; the assay was immunoSEQ multiplex PCR. The sample has more than 2,000 clones. After 6 days with irradiated graft donor PBMCs, CFSE-labeled recipient PBMCs were FACS-sorted. About this clone itself: Its matching antigen is unknown.

Sequencing used CD8+ T cells from blood cultured with allogeneic cells, obtained before the transplant. This clonotype was obtained from a human patient who received a combined kidney and bone marrow transplant.

The CDR3 DNA, read in part, is TGTGCCAGCAGCGAAAAGGGGAGGAACACTGAA. Encoded protein: CASSEKGRNTE. From start to end, the CDR3 is CASSEKGRNTEAFF. This chain connects TRBV7-9 to TRBJ1-1, with a weak D call TRBD1 (5 bases). The read falls 3 residues short of the CDR3 end, and the missing part is taken from the germline J gene. V shed 5 bases and J shed 1 base, with 11 bases lying between them. The germline V gene has CDR1 SEHNR and CDR2 FQNEAQ (reference sequence). The CDR3 extends over 14 amino acids.